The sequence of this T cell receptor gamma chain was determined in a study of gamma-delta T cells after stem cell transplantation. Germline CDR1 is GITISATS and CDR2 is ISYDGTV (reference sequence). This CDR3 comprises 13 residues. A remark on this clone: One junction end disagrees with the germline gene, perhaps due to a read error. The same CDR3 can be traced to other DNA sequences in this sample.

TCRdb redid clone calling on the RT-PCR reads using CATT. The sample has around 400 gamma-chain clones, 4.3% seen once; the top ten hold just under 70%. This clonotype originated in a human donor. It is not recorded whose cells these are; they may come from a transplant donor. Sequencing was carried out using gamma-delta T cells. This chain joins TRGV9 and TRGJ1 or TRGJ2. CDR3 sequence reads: CALWEVPGYKKLF. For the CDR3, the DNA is TGCGCCTTGTGGGAGGTGCCGGGTTATAAGAAACTCTTT.